Following are 4 T cell receptor beta chains from one sample sequenced in a study of cytomegalovirus exposure and HLA in healthy donors. Repertoires were generated with immunoSEQ multiplex PCR, while TCRdb's copy carries only in-frame clones and drops some. The data contain 170,000 or so clones, around 82% of them singletons. Sequenced sample: PBMCs. The receptors here all came from a woman aged 18-35 years in good health and CMV-seropositive.

CDR3 coding DNA: TGTGCCAGCAGTGAAACGGGCAGGGGCACCGAGGCTTTCTTT. Encoded protein: CASSETGRGTEAFF. The rearrangement uses TRBV25-1 and TRBJ1-1; weak D call: TRBD1 (6 bases). The ends were cut back, 2 bases at V and 11 bases at J, with 18 bases in the middle. The CDR3 loop spans 14 amino acids. Germline V gene sequence: CDR1 MGHDK, CDR2 SYGVNS.

The chain carries TRBV5-1 and TRBJ2-3, with D maybe TRBD1 (6 bases). With 0 bases removed from V and 0 bases from J, the gap between germline ends came to 14 bases. The CDR3 has 17 amino acids. CDR1 and CDR2 from the germline V gene are SGHRS and YFSETQ. The CDR3 region has the DNA TGCGCCAGCAGCTTGGCCCCCGGACAGACTAGCACAGATACGCAGTATTTT. Protein: CASSLAPGQTSTDTQYF.

The J gene is TRBJ1-1, the V gene TRBV4-1, with D uncertain. The CDR3 sequence is 14 residues long. Deletions cut 3 bases from V and 0 bases from J, with 8 bases between. Germline V gene lookup returns CDR1 MGHRA and CDR2 YSYEKL. The CDR3 DNA sequence: TGCGCCAGCAGCCACCTATCGATGAACACTGAAGCTTTCTTT. Translation: CASSHLSMNTEAFF.

The chain links TRBV7-6 to TRBJ2-5, with D possibly TRBD1 on 6 matching bases. This CDR3 is 13 amino acids long. Germline CDR1 and CDR2: SGHVS and FNYEAQ. Trimming took 3 bases from V and 2 from J, leaving 7 bases between them. The CDR3 spells CASSLGAQETQYF. The CDR3 DNA reads as TGTGCCAGCAGCTTGGGGGCACAAGAGACCCAGTACTTC.